The rows below give T cell receptor beta chains drawn from one sample of a study of neurological immune-mediated disorders. MiXCR, run by TCRdb on the 5' RACE reads, gives a single entry per CDR3 protein. Of around 60,000 distinct CDR3 sequences in the sample, about 3.3% were seen once. The source material was PBMCs. The receptor source for this set is a woman in her fifties or sixties with multiple sclerosis. Both conserved end residues are part of each CDR3. D genes are given only for firm matches. Clone size appears in some rows only: once, few, many, or a class for an expanded clone.

abundance: many
v_gene: TRBV5-1
d_gene: NA
j_gene: TRBJ2-2
CDR3nt: TGCGCCAGCAGCCCGACAACAAACACCGGGGAGCTGTTTTTT
CDR3aa: CASSPTTNTGELFF

abundance: many
v_gene: TRBV11-2
d_gene: NA
j_gene: TRBJ1-6
CDR3nt: TGTGCCAGCAGCTCCCTAACAGGGCTGGGTTCACCCCTCCACTTT
CDR3aa: CASSSLTGLGSPLHF

abundance: many
v_gene: TRBV5-1
d_gene: TRBD1
j_gene: TRBJ2-5
CDR3nt: TGCGCCAGCAGCTTGGGACAGGGCATAAGGGAGACCCAGTACTTC
CDR3aa: CASSLGQGIRETQYF

abundance: many
v_gene: TRBV9
d_gene: TRBD2
j_gene: TRBJ2-1
CDR3nt: TGTGCCAGCAGTCCTAGCGGCACCTCCTACAATGAGCAGTTCTTC
CDR3aa: CASSPSGTSYNEQFF

abundance: many
v_gene: TRBV5-6
d_gene: NA
j_gene: TRBJ2-3
CDR3nt: TGTGCCAGCCTCCGACAGCCAGGCAACACAGATACGCAGTATTTT
CDR3aa: CASLRQPGNTDTQYF

abundance: many
v_gene: TRBV20-1
d_gene: TRBD1
j_gene: TRBJ1-1
CDR3nt: TGCAGTGCTAGAGATAACCAGGGGGCTAGTGAAGCTTTCTTT
CDR3aa: CSARDNQGASEAFF

abundance: many
v_gene: TRBV28
d_gene: NA
j_gene: TRBJ1-3
CDR3nt: TGTGCCAGCACCTCGGCTGGAAACACCATATATTTT
CDR3aa: CASTSAGNTIYF

abundance: many
v_gene: TRBV5-1
d_gene: NA
j_gene: TRBJ1-1
CDR3nt: TGCGCCAGCAGCTTCACACCACAATCCCGGGGAGGGAACACTGAAGCTTTCTTT
CDR3aa: CASSFTPQSRGGNTEAFF

abundance: many
v_gene: TRBV29-1
d_gene: NA
j_gene: TRBJ1-4
CDR3nt: TGCAGCGTTGAAGATCGGGGAAGTCTGTTTTTT
CDR3aa: CSVEDRGSLFF

abundance: many
v_gene: TRBV28
d_gene: TRBD1
j_gene: TRBJ2-3
CDR3nt: TGTGCCAGCAGCACTGACAGGGATGGAGATACGCAGTATTTT
CDR3aa: CASSTDRDGDTQYF

abundance: many
v_gene: TRBV5-1
d_gene: NA
j_gene: TRBJ2-1
CDR3nt: TGCGCCAGCAGCTTGGCGGACGGACGAACCCTATACAATGAGCAGTTCTTC
CDR3aa: CASSLADGRTLYNEQFF

abundance: many
v_gene: TRBV20-1
d_gene: NA
j_gene: TRBJ1-5
CDR3nt: TGCAGTGCTCCTGGGCGGGATATTCAGCCCCAGCATTTT
CDR3aa: CSAPGRDIQPQHF

abundance: many
v_gene: TRBV5-1
d_gene: TRBD1
j_gene: TRBJ2-1
CDR3nt: TGCGCCAGCAGCAGGCGTCCCACAGGGGTATTCGTCTGGACGGAGCAGTTCTTC
CDR3aa: CASSRRPTGVFVWTEQFF

abundance: many
v_gene: TRBV3-1
d_gene: NA
j_gene: TRBJ2-1
CDR3nt: TGTGCCAGCAGCCAAGGGACCGCAGTGCTCAATGAGCAGTTCTTC
CDR3aa: CASSQGTAVLNEQFF

abundance: many
v_gene: TRBV20-1
d_gene: NA
j_gene: TRBJ2-5
CDR3nt: TGCAGAGCGGAGGCTGGGGGTCCTTACCAAGAGACCCAGTACTTC
CDR3aa: CRAEAGGPYQETQYF

abundance: many
v_gene: TRBV5-1
d_gene: NA
j_gene: TRBJ2-3
CDR3nt: TGCGCCAGCAGCCCAGACACACCAGATACGCAGTATTTT
CDR3aa: CASSPDTPDTQYF

abundance: many
v_gene: TRBV25-1
d_gene: TRBD1
j_gene: TRBJ1-3
CDR3nt: TGTGCCAGCAGAGACAGGGGGACTGGAAACACCATATATTTT
CDR3aa: CASRDRGTGNTIYF

abundance: many
v_gene: TRBV24-1
d_gene: NA
j_gene: TRBJ2-5
CDR3nt: TGTGCCACCAGTGATCCTCGACAGGCGTACCAAGAGACCCAGTACTTC
CDR3aa: CATSDPRQAYQETQYF

abundance: many
v_gene: TRBV12-3/TRBV12-4
d_gene: TRBD1
j_gene: TRBJ2-7
CDR3nt: TGTGCCAGCAGTATAACAGGGGGCTACGAGCAGTACTTC
CDR3aa: CASSITGGYEQYF

abundance: NA
v_gene: TRBV20-1
d_gene: TRBD1
j_gene: TRBJ1-6
CDR3nt: TGCAGTGCAGCTGACAGGGAATCAACCCTCAACTTT
CDR3aa: CSAADRESTLNF

abundance: medium-sized
v_gene: TRBV4-3
d_gene: NA
j_gene: TRBJ2-6
CDR3nt: TGCGCCAGCAGCCAAGAGTCCGGCTCTGGGGCCAACGTCCTGACTTTC
CDR3aa: CASSQESGSGANVLTF

abundance: many
v_gene: TRBV29-1
d_gene: NA
j_gene: TRBJ2-1
CDR3nt: TGCAGTGCCCGGGGTCTCTCCTACAATGAGCAGTTCTTC
CDR3aa: CSARGLSYNEQFF

abundance: many
v_gene: TRBV20-1
d_gene: TRBD1
j_gene: TRBJ1-1
CDR3nt: TGCAGTGCCCCGGGACAGGTGAACACTGAAGCTTTCTTT
CDR3aa: CSAPGQVNTEAFF

abundance: many
v_gene: TRBV3-1
d_gene: NA
j_gene: TRBJ2-2
CDR3nt: TGTGCCAGCGGGAACCAGGCAGGGTCGGGGGAGCTGTTTTTT
CDR3aa: CASGNQAGSGELFF

abundance: many
v_gene: TRBV5-1
d_gene: NA
j_gene: TRBJ2-7
CDR3nt: TGCGCCAGCAGCTTGGGTTTCTCCCCATCGGGCGAGCAGTACTTC
CDR3aa: CASSLGFSPSGEQYF

abundance: NA
v_gene: TRBV10-3
d_gene: TRBD2
j_gene: TRBJ2-7
CDR3nt: TGTGCCAACCACGTTAGCGGGGCGACCTCCTACGAGCAGTACTTC
CDR3aa: CANHVSGATSYEQYF